This section outlines one T cell receptor (beta chain) sequence together with its context. Original data processing: Using reference gene primer amplification, nucleated cell counts were estimated. TCRdb's table, derived via immunoSEQ multiplex PCR, lists solely in-frame clones and lacks some. V and J calls plus clone size are reproduced from that table; the DNA served to infer D and trimming. The sample yields around 100,000 clones, just over 90% seen once. The CDR3 is 15 residues long. J was trimmed by 8 bases and V by 3 bases; bases with no gene match: 6. CDR1 and CDR2 (germline): MGHRA, YSYEKL. The data were obtained in a study of blood T cell repertoires in COVID-19. About the research overall: There were acute and convalescent COVID-19 samples, and they came from the United States, Italy and Spain. The cDNA or gDNA used as material had been derived from T cells, B-cell-depleted T cells, or PBMCs.

The TCR was taken from a man in his sixties with acute or convalescent COVID-19. The chain recombines TRBV4-1 with TRBJ1-4; 10 bases match TRBD1. Sequenced material: peripheral blood. The CDR3 DNA reads as TGCGCCAGCAGCCAGAGACAGGGGGCTTGGGAAAAACTGTTTTTT. This codes for CASSQRQGAWEKLFF.